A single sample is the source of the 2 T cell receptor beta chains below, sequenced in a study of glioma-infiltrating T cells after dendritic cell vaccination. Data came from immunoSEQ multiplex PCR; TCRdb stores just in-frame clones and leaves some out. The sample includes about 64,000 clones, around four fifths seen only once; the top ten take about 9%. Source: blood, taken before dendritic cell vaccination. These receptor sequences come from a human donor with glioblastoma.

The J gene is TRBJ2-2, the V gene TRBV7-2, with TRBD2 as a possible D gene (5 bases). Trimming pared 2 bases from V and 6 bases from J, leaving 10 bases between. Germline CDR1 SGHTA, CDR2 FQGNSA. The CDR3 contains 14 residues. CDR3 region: CASSLTRGSGELFF. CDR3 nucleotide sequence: TGTGCCAGCAGCTTAACTCGCGGGTCCGGGGAGCTGTTTTTT.

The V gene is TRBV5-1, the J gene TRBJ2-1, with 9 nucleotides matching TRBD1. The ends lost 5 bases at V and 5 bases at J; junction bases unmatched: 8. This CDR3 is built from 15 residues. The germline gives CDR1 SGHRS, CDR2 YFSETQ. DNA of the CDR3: TGCGCCAGCAGATCCGGGACAGGGTCCCACAATGAGCAGTTCTTC. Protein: CASRSGTGSHNEQFF.